These 15 T cell receptor beta chains came from one sample sequenced in a study of shared clonotypes between healthy human individuals. Profiled with immunoSEQ multiplex PCR; TCRdb holds only in-frame clones, not every one. The sample shows over 850,000 clones, about four fifths of them seen only once. The specimen sequenced was memory CD4+ T cells from PBMCs. As to subset: CD45RA-negative fraction. The receptors shown here come from a man younger than 30 in good health. Some clones in this sample may be carry-over from other donors' samples.

The rearrangement joins TRBV4-1 to TRBJ2-5; 12 nucleotides align to TRBD2. The J segment lost 5 bases and the V segment lost 0 bases, leaving 7 bases of the junction unmatched. The germline CDR1 and CDR2 sequences are MGHRA and YSYEKL. This CDR3 has 17 amino acids. The CDR3 protein is CASSQDLRLAGGETQYF. CDR3 sequence (DNA): TGCGCCAGCAGCCAAGATCTTCGGCTAGCGGGAGGGGAGACCCAGTACTTC.

The chain couples TRBV9 to TRBJ1-5; the D is unclear. Germline V gives CDR1 SGDLS, CDR2 YYNGEE. The ends were cut back, 0 bases at V and 2 bases at J, with 9 bases in the middle. The CDR3 length is 15 residues. The CDR3 nucleotides read TGTGCCAGCAGCGTAGATCCCCGGGGCAATCAGCCCCAGCATTTT. It specifies CASSVDPRGNQPQHF.

A few counts support this clone. The chain carries TRBV6-5 and TRBJ2-1; D uncertain. The germline V gene has CDR1 MNHEY and CDR2 SVGAGI. V was cut by 2 bases and J by 12 bases, with 11 bases left in between. CDR3 length: 12 amino acids. CDR3 loop: CASSYPMGTQFF. CDR3 nucleotides: TGTGCCAGCAGTTACCCCATGGGTACGCAGTTCTTC.

The V gene is TRBV28, the J gene TRBJ2-5; the D gene is possibly TRBD2 (7 bases). Germline assignment: CDR1 MDHEN and CDR2 SYDVKM. The CDR3 is 13 amino acids. Trimming took 7 bases from V and 5 from J, leaving 14 bases between them. In nucleotides, the CDR3 is TGTGCCAGCACCTGCGGGGGCTGTGAGACCCAGTACTTC. Translated: CASTCGGCETQYF.

The chain recombines TRBV28 with TRBJ1-1; 8 bases are shared with TRBD1. CDR1 is MDHEN, CDR2 SYDVKM, per germline. J lost 12 bases, V lost 4 bases, and 7 bases had no gene match. This CDR3 comprises 12 residues. The chain's CDR3 is CASSWQGAITFF. The CDR3 DNA follows: TGTGCCAGCAGTTGGCAGGGGGCGATAACTTTCTTT.

Only a few counts were recorded for this clone. This rearrangement joins TRBV19 to TRBJ1-1; D is ambiguous. CDR1 LNHDA and CDR2 SQIVND come from the germline V gene (reference sequence). Trimming took 3 bases from V and 0 from J, leaving 8 bases between them. The CDR3 sequence is 14 residues long. CDR3 residues: CASSMEGMNTEAFF. CDR3 DNA: TGTGCCAGTAGTATGGAAGGGATGAACACTGAAGCTTTCTTT. The complete variable domain, with remaining parts taken from reference TRBV19 and TRBJ1-1, reads DGGITQSPKYLFRKEGQNVTLSCEQNLNHDAMYWYRQDPGQGLRLIYYSQIVNDFQKGDIAEGYSVSREKKESFPLTVTSAQKNPTAFYLCASSMEGMNTEAFFGQGTRLTVV.

CDR3 sequence (DNA): TGCGCCAGCAGCCTAGGAGAGTCAAGGTCCTCGGGCGAGCAGTACTTC. Amino acids: CASSLGESRSSGEQYF. V is TRBV5-1 and J is TRBJ2-7, with D unresolved. This CDR3 has 16 residues. Germline loops: CDR1 SGHRS, CDR2 YFSETQ. V was clipped by 4 bases and J by 6 bases, with 23 bases between them.

The chain links TRBV9 to TRBJ2-7; the D gene is possibly TRBD1 (6 bases). Per germline, CDR1 SGDLS and CDR2 YYNGEE. Trimming removed 4 bases from V and 1 base from J, with 15 bases in between. The CDR3 consists of 15 residues. The CDR3 sequence: CASSPETGRSYEQYF. The CDR3 coding sequence is TGTGCCAGCAGCCCAGAGACAGGAAGATCCTACGAGCAGTACTTC.

As to this clone: The junction differs from germline at one of its ends, possibly a read error. Other DNA sequences in the same sample also yield this CDR3. The CDR3 loop reads CASSLGSRSRGEQYF. CDR3 sequence (DNA): TGCGCCAGCAGCTTAGGAAGCCGAAGTCGGGGGGAGCAGTACTTC. The genes are TRBV11-2 and TRBJ2-7, with D tentatively TRBD2 (6 bases). CDR3 length: 15 amino acids. Looked up from germline, CDR1 is SGHAT and CDR2 is FQNNGV.

The gene calls are TRBV29-1 and TRBJ2-2; TRBD1 might be the D (6 bases). The CDR3 is made up of 13 amino acids. V was shortened by 6 bases and J by 4 bases, with 12 bases between the two germline ends. CDR1 SQVTM and CDR2 ANQGSEA come from the germline V gene. CDR3 amino acids: CSVRDIPTGELFF. The CDR3 region has the DNA TGCAGCGTCCGGGACATCCCCACCGGGGAGCTGTTTTTT.

V usage is TRBV7-9 and J usage is TRBJ2-7, with 10 bases identical to TRBD1. The CDR3 consists of 18 residues. From germline, CDR1 is SEHNR and CDR2 FQNEAQ (reference sequence). V was clipped by 4 bases and J by 3 bases; unmatched bases: 15. The chain's CDR3 is CASSSDRGRLAGYYEQYF. CDR3 nucleotide sequence: TGTGCCAGCAGCTCTGACAGGGGGCGGCTAGCGGGTTACTACGAGCAGTACTTC.

The J gene is TRBJ2-1, the V gene TRBV7-3; TRBD2 is a possible D gene (6 bases). This CDR3 contains 15 residues. Per germline, CDR1 SGHTA and CDR2 FQGTGA. V was cut by 0 bases and J by 5 bases, with 11 bases left in between. CDR3 loop: CASSLTGGTNNEQFF. The CDR3 bases are TGTGCCAGCAGCTTAACGGGGGGTACCAACAATGAGCAGTTCTTC.

The chain combines TRBV10-2 with TRBJ2-2; D possibly corresponds to TRBD1 (6 bases). Germline V gives CDR1 WSHSY, CDR2 SAAADI. The CDR3 spans 12 residues. V lost 10 bases and J 3 bases, leaving 9 bases between the germline ends. DNA for the CDR3: TGCGCCATACAGGGTGACACCGGGGAGCTGTTTTTT. Translated: CAIQGDTGELFF.

The chain carries TRBV27 and TRBJ2-3; 10 positions match TRBD2. CDR3 length: 15 amino acids. The junction had 4 bases not matched to a gene; V was cut back by 3 bases and J by 4 bases. Looked up from germline, CDR1 is MNHEY and CDR2 is SMNVEV (reference sequence). CDR3 residues: CASSFLAGVADTQYF. CDR3 coding DNA: TGTGCCAGCAGTTTTCTAGCGGGAGTGGCAGATACGCAGTATTTT.

This clone was seen a handful of times. A much bigger clone sits one base away, suggesting this may be a read error. This chain uses TRBV4-1 with TRBJ2-1; 10 nucleotides match TRBD1. CDR3 length: 16 amino acids. The trim removed 5 bases at V and 1 base at J, leaving 5 bases unmatched. The germline CDR1 and CDR2 sequences are MGHRA and YSYEKL. The CDR3 region is CASSLRQGASYNEQFF. The CDR3 bases are TGCGCCAGCAGCTTAAGACAGGGGGCGTCCTACAATGAGCAGTTCTTC.